This TCR beta chain comes out of a study of shared clonotypes between healthy human individuals. General observations from the study: Compared with clonotypes that all four donors shared, non-shared clonotypes had lower generation probabilities. Naive CD4 clonotypes overlapped across a handful of donors at about 5.3%.

The V end lost 4 bases, the J end lost 1 base, and 17 bases lay between the germline ends. The CDR3 covers 16 residues. Germline CDR1 is SGHRS and CDR2 is YFSETQ. Sequenced by immunoSEQ multiplex PCR; TCRdb stores in-frame clones only, minus some. This sample has some 800,000 clones, with 92% found just once. CD45RO-negative CD8 cells positively selected for CCR7 made up the naive population, which excluded terminally differentiated effector memory CD45RA+ cells. In the case of this clone: The antigen remains unidentified.

The TCR comes from a man in his thirties or forties in good health. The chain carries TRBV5-1 and TRBJ1-2; D is possibly TRBD1 (5 bases). The sample was naive CD8+ T cells sorted from blood. The CDR3 coding sequence is TGCGCCAGCAGCGGGTTGGGCAGGGAGCTTAACTATGGCTACACCTTC. This codes for CASSGLGRELNYGYTF.